Reported below is one T cell receptor beta chain. Antigen unknown. Germline CDR1 is DFQATT and CDR2 is SNEGSKA (reference sequence). The CDR3 loop spans 13 amino acids. The ends were cut back, 0 bases at V and 4 bases at J, with 9 bases in the middle. Each CDR3 protein gets one entry after TCRdb re-called the 5' RACE reads with MiXCR. This sample has approximately 540,000 distinct CDR3 sequences, with roughly 13% found just once. This sample was included in a study of CD8 T cells in ankylosing spondylitis. Study-wide points: For ankylosing spondylitis blood, a TCR beta motif of 7 or 8 highly homologous variants appeared characteristic.

The rearrangement joins TRBV20-1 to TRBJ1-1; D unresolved. The receptor was isolated from a male donor with ankylosing spondylitis. Sequenced sample: blood, either unsorted or a sorted T cell fraction (not recorded which). As DNA, the CDR3 is TGCAGTGCTAGAGAGGTTTGGGTCACTGAAGCTTTCTTT. This codes for CSAREVWVTEAFF.